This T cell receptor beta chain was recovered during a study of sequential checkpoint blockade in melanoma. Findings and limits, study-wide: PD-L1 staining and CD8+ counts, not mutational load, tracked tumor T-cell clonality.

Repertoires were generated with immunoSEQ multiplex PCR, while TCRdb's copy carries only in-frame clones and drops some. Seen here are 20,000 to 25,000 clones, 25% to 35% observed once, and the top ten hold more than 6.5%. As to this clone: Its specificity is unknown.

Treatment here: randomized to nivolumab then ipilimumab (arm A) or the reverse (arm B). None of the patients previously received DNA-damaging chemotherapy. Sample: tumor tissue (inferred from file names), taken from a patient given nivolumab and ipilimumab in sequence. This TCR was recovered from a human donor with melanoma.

The CDR3 here is CASSGRQVLTKAEAFF. The CDR3 nucleotides read TGTGCCAGCAGTGGGAGACAGGTCTTAACTAAGGCTGAAGCTTTCTTT. The genes are TRBV9 and TRBJ1-1, with D tentatively TRBD1 (6 bases). The CDR3 sequence is 16 residues long. Germline values: CDR1 SGDLS, CDR2 YYNGEE. V gave up 5 bases and J gave up 6 bases, with 23 bases separating them.